Below, 22 T cell receptor beta chains from the same sample are listed, as sequenced in a study of cytomegalovirus exposure and HLA in healthy donors. With 60 Vbeta and 13 Jbeta primers, the PCR was carried out. Clones were sequenced by immunoSEQ multiplex PCR, and TCRdb holds only the in-frame ones, with some missing. This table has about 230,000 clones, 85% to 90% appearing once. The sample taken for sequencing was PBMCs. These receptor sequences come from a woman between 18 and 29 years old in good health and CMV-seronegative.

J is TRBJ2-7 and V is TRBV29-1, with a weak D call TRBD1 (5 bases). Trimming removed 4 bases at V and 3 bases at J, with 16 bases between. Germline CDR1 is SQVTM and CDR2 is ANQGSEA. The CDR3 consists of 14 residues. The CDR3 DNA reads as TGCAGCGTTGTTTTGCTGCGCGGACACTACGAGCAGTACTTC. This translates into CSVVLLRGHYEQYF.

The chain uses TRBV7-3 and TRBJ1-5, with a possible D match to TRBD1 (5 bases). The CDR3 has 21 amino acids. The germline V gene has CDR1 SGHTA and CDR2 FQGTGA. Trimming took off 3 bases at V and 5 bases at J, with 32 bases between the two ends. The CDR3 DNA reads TGTGCCAGCAGCTTGCTATCCCGTGCTGGGGCAGTCGATTCGGTCGATCAGCCCCAGCATTTT. It specifies CASSLLSRAGAVDSVDQPQHF.

This rearrangement joins TRBV6-5 to TRBJ2-1; tentative D call: TRBD2 (6 bases). The V end was cut by 2 bases, the J end by 4 bases, with 12 bases between. This CDR3 has 15 amino acids. Per the germline V gene, CDR1 is MNHEY and CDR2 is SVGAGI. The CDR3 DNA is TGTGCCAGCAGTTACGGGGGACTGGGATACAATGAGCAGTTCTTC. This encodes CASSYGGLGYNEQFF.

In regard to this clone: The sample has other DNA sequences that encode this CDR3 too. This chain uses TRBV5-4 with TRBJ2-1; 9 nucleotides agree with TRBD2. CDR1 is SGHNT and CDR2 is YYREEE in the germline V gene (reference sequence). V dropped 5 bases and J dropped 0; count of bases not matched to a gene: 6. This CDR3 has 16 residues. The chain's CDR3 is CASRPSGGSSYNEQFF. In DNA form, the CDR3 reads TGTGCCAGCAGGCCAAGCGGGGGGAGCTCCTACAATGAGCAGTTCTTC.

The chain links TRBV27 to TRBJ2-1; TRBD2 agrees at 13 bases. Germline V gene sequence: CDR1 MNHEY, CDR2 SMNVEV (reference sequence). This CDR3 has 16 amino acids. V shed 5 bases and J 3 bases; nucleotides not matched to a gene: 4. The CDR3 loop reads CASSTRTSGSYNEQFF. The CDR3 region has the DNA TGTGCCAGCAGTACCCGGACTAGCGGGAGCTACAATGAGCAGTTCTTC.

The chain recombines TRBV7-3 with TRBJ1-2; D is unclear. Germline V gene data show CDR1 as SGHTA and CDR2 as FQGTGA. V lost 5 bases and J 4 bases, leaving 14 bases between the germline ends. The CDR3 covers 14 residues. CDR3 residues: CASSPREERYGYTF. The CDR3 coding sequence is TGTGCCAGCAGCCCAAGGGAGGAGCGCTATGGCTACACCTTC.

The gene calls are TRBV25-1 and TRBJ1-1, with no clear D. The germline gives CDR1 MGHDK, CDR2 SYGVNS. The CDR3 runs to 13 residues. V lost 0 bases, J lost 7 bases, and 9 bases lay in between. CDR3 in amino acids: CASSEYPRDEAFF. Here the CDR3 DNA reads TGTGCCAGCAGTGAATATCCCCGGGATGAAGCTTTCTTT. The variable domain in full, completed from reference TRBV25-1 and TRBJ1-1, reads EADIYQTPRYLVIGTGKKITLECSQTMGHDKMYWYQQDPGMELHLIHYSYGVNSTEKGDLSSESTVSRIRTEHFPLTLESARPSHTSQYLCASSEYPRDEAFFGQGTRLTVV.

J is TRBJ1-2 and V is TRBV6-4; D might be TRBD1 (5 bases). The length of the CDR3 is 11 residues. Trimming removed 3 bases at V and 6 bases at J, with 5 bases between. CDR1 is MRHNA and CDR2 is SNTAGT in the germline V gene. CDR3 sequence reads: CASSEGDGYTF. The DNA of the CDR3 is TGTGCCAGCAGTGAAGGGGATGGCTACACCTTC.

V usage is TRBV7-6 and J usage is TRBJ1-1; 7 bases line up with TRBD1. The CDR3 contains 15 residues. V lost 5 bases to trimming and J lost 0 bases; unmatched junction nucleotides: 6. From germline, CDR1 is SGHVS and CDR2 FNYEAQ. CDR3 sequence: CASSPQGGMNTEAFF. CDR3 DNA sequence: TGTGCCAGCAGCCCCCAGGGGGGAATGAACACTGAAGCTTTCTTT.

This chain uses TRBV27 with TRBJ1-2; D is unresolved. Looked up from germline, CDR1 is MNHEY and CDR2 is SMNVEV (reference sequence). The CDR3 runs 14 residues. Trimming removed 6 bases from V and 4 bases from J, with 15 bases in between. In nucleotides, the CDR3 is TGTGCCAGCAGCACTGGACTGGTGGGCTATGGCTACACCTTC. Translation: CASSTGLVGYGYTF.

V and J are TRBV9 and TRBJ2-5; tentative D call: TRBD2 (6 bases). V was pared by 4 bases and J by 4 bases, with 17 bases between. This CDR3 has 15 residues. Germline V CDR1 and CDR2: SGDLS, YYNGEE. As DNA, the CDR3 is TGTGCCAGCAGCCCTCGGGACTCCCCACCAGAGACCCAGTACTTC. This encodes CASSPRDSPPETQYF.

V usage is TRBV6-1 and J usage is TRBJ1-2; a possible D gene is TRBD1 (5 bases). This CDR3 contains 14 residues. CDR1 MNHNS and CDR2 SASEGT come from the germline V gene. The V end was cut by 6 bases, the J end by 4 bases, with 15 bases between. The CDR3 is CASRAIDRGYGYTF. DNA for the CDR3: TGTGCCAGCAGAGCAATCGACAGAGGCTATGGCTACACCTTC.

The gene calls are TRBV27 and TRBJ1-4; TRBD1 matches at 7 bases. J lost 5 bases, V lost 5 bases, and 2 bases had no gene match. Germline CDR1 is MNHEY and CDR2 is SMNVEV (reference sequence). The CDR3 has 13 amino acids. CDR3 DNA sequence: TGTGCCAGCAGTGTCAGGGGGAATGAAAAACTGTTTTTT. Protein sequence: CASSVRGNEKLFF.

A word on this clone: Additional DNA sequences in this sample encode the identical CDR3. The gene calls are TRBV28 and TRBJ1-5; possibly TRBD1 for D (6 bases). The ends were cut back, 3 bases at V and 6 bases at J, with 18 bases in the middle. This CDR3 is built from 16 residues. Germline values: CDR1 MDHEN, CDR2 SYDVKM. CDR3 bases: TGTGCCAGCAGTTTCGGGGGCCCGGGAGGCGGTCAGCCCCAGCATTTT. Translation: CASSFGGPGGGQPQHF.

The rearrangement joins TRBV7-2 to TRBJ1-2, with TRBD1 matching 11 bases. The CDR3 extends over 15 amino acids. CDR1 is SGHTA and CDR2 is FQGNSA in the germline V gene. The trim removed 5 bases at V and 2 bases at J, leaving 4 bases unmatched. The CDR3 is CASSRTGGENYGYTF. In DNA form, the CDR3 reads TGTGCCAGCAGCAGGACAGGGGGCGAAAACTATGGCTACACCTTC.

The chain uses TRBV15 and TRBJ2-7; D is undetermined. Germline loops: CDR1 LNHNV, CDR2 YYDKDF (reference sequence). V was trimmed by 0 bases and J by 1 base, leaving 13 bases between them. This CDR3 is 16 amino acids long. The CDR3 loop is CATSRDLPGFSYEQYF. The CDR3 region has the DNA TGTGCCACCAGCAGAGATCTCCCAGGATTTTCCTACGAGCAGTACTTC. The complete variable domain, with remaining parts taken from reference TRBV15 and TRBJ2-7, reads DAMVIQNPRYQVTQFGKPVTLSCSQTLNHNVMYWYQQKSSQAPKLLFHYYDKDFNNEADTPDNFQSRRPNTSFCFLDIRSPGLGDTAMYLCATSRDLPGFSYEQYFGPGTRLTVT.

This chain uses TRBV5-6 with TRBJ2-7; D unclear. Looked up from germline, CDR1 is SGHDT and CDR2 is YYEEEE. V was shortened by 3 bases and J by 0 bases, with 4 bases between the two germline ends. The CDR3 is made up of 12 amino acids. In DNA, the CDR3 is TGTGCCAGCAGCTGGGCCTCCTACGAGCAGTACTTC. It encodes CASSWASYEQYF.

This sequence joins TRBV10-1 and TRBJ2-7, with 9 bases lining up with TRBD1. The CDR3 has 15 amino acids. Germline V lookup: CDR1 WNHNN, CDR2 SYGVQD (reference sequence). V trimming: 5 bases; J trimming: 1 base; junction bases outside the gene matches: 6. CDR3 in DNA: TGCGCCAGCAGTCCAGGCGGGACAGGGTCCTACGAGCAGTACTTC. Encoded protein: CASSPGGTGSYEQYF.

V is TRBV7-8 and J is TRBJ1-1; no clear D. The ends were cut back, 0 bases at V and 6 bases at J, with 11 bases in the middle. This CDR3 region has 14 residues. Germline CDR1 reads SGHVS; CDR2 reads FQNEAQ. This CDR3 is CASSLADMRAEAFF. DNA of the CDR3: TGTGCCAGCAGCTTAGCCGATATGAGGGCTGAAGCTTTCTTT. Complete variable domain (other parts from reference TRBV7-8 and TRBJ1-1): GAGVSQSPRYKVAKRGQDVALRCDPISGHVSLFWYQQALGQGPEFLTYFQNEAQLDKSGLPSDRFFAERPEGSVSTLKIQRTQQEDSAVYLCASSLADMRAEAFFGQGTRLTVV.

CDR3: CASSLETGVEQYF. CDR3 coding DNA: TGTGCCAGCAGCTTAGAGACAGGAGTCGAGCAGTACTTC. The V gene is TRBV11-2, the J gene TRBJ2-7; a possible D gene is TRBD1 (6 bases). The CDR3 is 13 amino acids. V shed 0 bases and J shed 6 bases, with 9 bases lying between them. Germline-derived CDR1 and CDR2 are SGHAT and FQNNGV.

CDR3 bases: TGCAGTGCTACACAGGGGGATGAGCAGTTCTTC. Its translation: CSATQGDEQFF. This chain uses TRBV20-1 with TRBJ2-1, with TRBD1 matching over 8 bases. The V gene end was trimmed by 4 bases and the J gene end by 8 bases; junction bases not matched to a gene: 1. Germline V CDR1 and CDR2: DFQATT, SNEGSKA (reference sequence). CDR3 length: 11 amino acids.

V gene TRBV7-2 combines with J gene TRBJ2-5, with D tentatively TRBD2 (5 bases). The J call may be incorrect, as the DNA end agrees better with TRBJ2-7. CDR1 SGHTA and CDR2 FQGNSA come from the germline V gene. This CDR3 is built from 14 residues. CDR3 loop: CASSFTRDSYEQYF. Written as DNA, the CDR3 is TGTGCCAGCAGCTTTACCCGGGACTCCTACGAGCAGTACTTC.